These 20 T cell receptor beta chains originate from one sample sequenced in a study of T cell responses to AZD1222 COVID-19 vaccine. Measured with immunoSEQ multiplex PCR; TCRdb has only the in-frame clones, and not every one. The repertoire consists of some 120,000 clones, with 75% to 95% occurring once and the leading ten covering 7.2%. Sequencing used peripheral blood, obtained on day 0 of AZD1222 vaccination. These receptors were collected from an adult in good health.

This chain joins TRBV9 and TRBJ2-7; D call uncertain. The CDR3 sequence is 13 residues long. The germline V and J ends were trimmed by 0 bases and 3 bases, with 7 bases remaining between them. CDR1 SGDLS and CDR2 YYNGEE come from the germline V gene. CDR3 nucleotide sequence: TGTGCCAGCAGCGTAGGCCATGACTACGAGCAGTACTTC. Translation: CASSVGHDYEQYF.

The chain carries TRBV7-9 and TRBJ2-5, with 7 positions matching TRBD2. CDR3 length equals 16 residues. Trimming at V came to 1 base and at J to 1 base, leaving 6 bases not matched to a gene. Germline CDR1 and CDR2: SEHNR and FQNEAQ (reference sequence). The CDR3 bases are TGTGCCAGCAGCTTAGGGTCTAGCGGAGCCCAAGAGACCCAGTACTTC. This encodes CASSLGSSGAQETQYF.

The rearrangement links TRBV29-1 to TRBJ2-7; 12 nucleotides match TRBD2. The CDR3 has 14 amino acids. Germline loops: CDR1 SQVTM, CDR2 ANQGSEA. J was trimmed by 2 bases and V by 3 bases; bases with no gene match: 2. CDR3 sequence: CSVETSGSPYEQYF. The CDR3 DNA reads TGCAGCGTTGAGACTAGCGGGAGTCCCTACGAGCAGTACTTC.

A single count supports this clone. The genes are TRBV2 and TRBJ1-3, with TRBD1 matching over 7 bases. Per the germline V gene, CDR1 is SNHLY and CDR2 is FYNNEI. J was trimmed by 2 bases and V by 6 bases; bases with no gene match: 1. The CDR3 length is 13 residues. In DNA, the CDR3 is TGTGCCAGCAGGACAGGGACTGGAAACACCATATATTTT. Protein: CASRTGTGNTIYF.

V and J are TRBV27 and TRBJ2-5; TRBD1 matches 7 bases. V lost 5 bases to trimming and J lost 4 bases; unmatched junction nucleotides: 10. This CDR3 region has 15 residues. The V gene's germline CDR1 is MNHEY and CDR2 SMNVEV (reference sequence). DNA for the CDR3: TGTGCCAGCAGTCTCCAGGGGGTATATGGAGAGACCCAGTACTTC. It codes for CASSLQGVYGETQYF.

V gene TRBV6-6 combines with J gene TRBJ2-5; 9 nucleotides match TRBD1. Trimming at V came to 6 bases and at J to 5 bases, leaving 10 bases not matched to a gene. The germline gives CDR1 MNHNY, CDR2 SVGAGI (reference sequence). This CDR3 is built from 15 residues. The CDR3 protein is CASRSGTGKFETQYF. CDR3 DNA: TGTGCCAGCAGATCCGGGACAGGGAAGTTCGAGACCCAGTACTTC.

The rearrangement joins TRBV25-1 to TRBJ2-1, with 11 bases that match TRBD2. The J segment lost 6 bases and the V segment lost 7 bases, leaving 8 bases of the junction unmatched. The CDR3 sequence is 15 residues long. Germline V lookup: CDR1 MGHDK, CDR2 SYGVNS. CDR3 region: CASTRGLAGGNEQFF. In nucleotides, the CDR3 is TGTGCCAGCACGAGAGGCCTAGCGGGAGGCAATGAGCAGTTCTTC.

The V gene is TRBV12-1, the J gene TRBJ1-2. TRBV12-1 counts as a pseudogene. There are 14 residues in the CDR3. The CDR3 nucleotides are TGTGCCAGCAGCGGGCGAGGGAGGAACTATGGCTACACCTTC. Amino acids: CASSGRGRNYGYTF.

This chain uses TRBV28 with TRBJ1-5; 9 nucleotides match TRBD1. Germline V gene data show CDR1 as MDHEN and CDR2 as SYDVKM. V dropped 8 bases and J dropped 5; count of bases not matched to a gene: 10. The CDR3 has 15 residues. CDR3 sequence (DNA): TGTGCCAGCCGGAAAACAGGGGGCACGGATCAGCCCCAGCATTTT. Translating it yields CASRKTGGTDQPQHF.

This clone came up once. V usage is TRBV21-1 and J usage is TRBJ1-4. TRBV21-1 is a pseudogene. The CDR3 has 15 residues. The CDR3 protein is CASSKAFSGIEKLFF. Here the CDR3 DNA reads TGTGCCAGCAGCAAAGCTTTTAGCGGAATTGAAAAACTGTTTTTT.

The chain combines TRBV28 with TRBJ1-5, with 8 bases identical to TRBD1. This CDR3 has 15 amino acids. Looked up from germline, CDR1 is MDHEN and CDR2 is SYDVKM. The junction had 7 bases not matched to a gene; V was cut back by 4 bases and J by 5 bases. The CDR3 sequence: CASSYRTGKDQPQHF. DNA for the CDR3: TGTGCCAGCAGTTATAGGACAGGGAAGGATCAGCCCCAGCATTTT.

In its sample, this clone was seen once. This chain links TRBV11-3 with TRBJ2-5, with D possibly being TRBD2 (5 bases). V was clipped by 0 bases and J by 4 bases, with 12 bases between them. From germline, CDR1 is SGHNT and CDR2 YENEEA. The CDR3 is 15 amino acids. The CDR3 DNA follows: TGTGCCAGCAGCTTAGATCGAGGGTCTGGAGAGACCCAGTACTTC. Translating it yields CASSLDRGSGETQYF. The entire variable domain, with the rest obtained from reference TRBV11-3 and TRBJ2-5, is as follows: EAGVVQSPRYKIIEKKQPVAFWCNPISGHNTLYWYLQNLGQGPELLIRYENEEAVDDSQLPKDRFSAERLKGVDSTLKIQPAELGDSAVYLCASSLDRGSGETQYFGPGTRLLVL.

CDR3 protein: CASNQQGVNTEAFF. The CDR3 DNA sequence: TGTGCCAGCAATCAACAGGGGGTGAACACTGAAGCTTTCTTT. V usage is TRBV2 and J usage is TRBJ1-1; 8 nucleotides align to TRBD1. CDR1 and CDR2 (germline): SNHLY, FYNNEI. The CDR3 extends over 14 amino acids. The V gene end was trimmed by 7 bases and the J gene end by 0 bases; junction bases not matched to a gene: 4.

The chain combines TRBV25-1 with TRBJ1-4; 8 bases agree with TRBD1. From germline, CDR1 is MGHDK and CDR2 SYGVNS. This CDR3 has 16 amino acids. With 2 bases clipped from V and 8 bases from J, the junction kept 10 bases outside the gene matches. The CDR3 DNA follows: TGTGCCAGCAGTGAACTCCTTCAGGGGGCGACGGAAAAACTGTTTTTT. It encodes CASSELLQGATEKLFF.

The CDR3 sequence: CASSLVGGNTEAFF. The CDR3 nucleotides read TGTGCCAGCAGCTTGGTTGGGGGGAACACTGAAGCTTTCTTT. The chain is built from TRBV5-5 and TRBJ1-1; a weak D match, TRBD1 (5 bases). The germline V and J ends were trimmed by 0 bases and 1 base, with 7 bases remaining between them. The CDR3 extends over 14 amino acids. Germline CDR1 and CDR2: SGHKS and YYEKEE (reference sequence).

This sequence joins TRBV5-4 and TRBJ2-2; perhaps TRBD2 as D (6 bases). The CDR3 covers 15 residues. Germline values: CDR1 SGHNT, CDR2 YYREEE (reference sequence). The V end was cut by 0 bases, the J end by 3 bases, with 9 bases between. CDR3 sequence (DNA): TGTGCCAGCAGCTTGGGACTAGGTTACACCGGGGAGCTGTTTTTT. This sequence encodes CASSLGLGYTGELFF.

The rearrangement links TRBV19 to TRBJ1-5; no clear D. The CDR3 has 12 amino acids. V dropped 0 bases and J dropped 7 bases, with 4 bases sitting between them. CDR1 LNHDA and CDR2 SQIVND come from the germline V gene (reference sequence). CDR3 sequence (DNA): TGTGCCAGTAGTATAGAGGGACAGCCCCAGCATTTT. Its protein product is CASSIEGQPQHF. Complete variable domain (other parts from reference TRBV19 and TRBJ1-5): DGGITQSPKYLFRKEGQNVTLSCEQNLNHDAMYWYRQDPGQGLRLIYYSQIVNDFQKGDIAEGYSVSREKKESFPLTVTSAQKNPTAFYLCASSIEGQPQHFGDGTRLSIL.

The chain is built from TRBV10-2 and TRBJ1-1; D unresolved. The CDR3 is made up of 14 amino acids. From germline, CDR1 is WSHSY and CDR2 SAAADI. Trimming removed 6 bases from V and 1 base from J, with 12 bases in between. CDR3 amino acids: CASSADKTNTEAFF. CDR3 DNA sequence: TGCGCCAGCAGCGCGGATAAGACGAACACTGAAGCTTTCTTT.

DNA for the CDR3: TGTGCCACCAGCAGAGGGGGGCTTGATAATTCACCCCTCCACTTT. It encodes CATSRGGLDNSPLHF. The gene calls are TRBV15 and TRBJ1-6, with TRBD1 as a possible D gene (6 bases). Deletions cut 1 base from V and 5 bases from J, with 9 bases between. CDR1 is LNHNV, CDR2 YYDKDF, per germline (reference sequence). The CDR3 consists of 15 residues.

The chain is built from TRBV29-1 and TRBJ2-3, with TRBD2 as a possible D gene (5 bases). CDR3 length: 14 amino acids. Germline assignment: CDR1 SQVTM and CDR2 ANQGSEA. Between the trimmed V and J ends, which lost 3 bases and 3 bases, there was a span of 13 bases. The CDR3 DNA reads as TGCAGCGTTGAGCAGTATGAGGGAACAGATACGCAGTATTTT. It encodes CSVEQYEGTDTQYF.